This record looks at one TCR beta chain sequence and its context. Its antigen target is currently unknown. Within one base of it there is no much larger clone, and no base qualities were kept. This sample stems from a study of blood T cell repertoires in COVID-19 (dated by TCRdb to the early 2020s). Some background on the complete study: The collaborator samples originated in the United States, Italy and Spain and spanned the acute and convalescent phases of COVID-19. Samples came from the ongoing ImmuneRACE study (first 160 participants) plus 1,254 subjects from 6 global collaborators. Nearly every sample came with metadata listing a de-identified subject ID, COVID-19 status, age in years and sex. Subjects who had been exposed to COVID-19, were actively infected with it, or had recovered from it provided the deeply sampled blood TCRbeta repertoires that made up the dataset. Where HLA class I and class II types were available, the types were taken from metadata supplied by the sample provider, not from assay-based typing. The prospective study material was composed of cDNA or gDNA derived from T cells, B-cell-depleted T cells, or PBMCs. The repertoires were released in a freely available public database meant as a resource for research on the immune response to SARS-CoV-2.

The collaborating institutions used their own protocols to collect whole blood in K2EDTA tubes. For TCRbeta analysis, collaborator samples were shipped as frozen whole blood, as isolated PBMCs, or as DNA extracted from either sample type. TCRbeta CDR3 regions were amplified from genomic DNA by means of the immunoSEQ Assay, a bias-controlled multiplex PCR. The authors' analysis ran thus. Nucleated cell counts per sample were estimated from amplification of reference gene primers within the assay. Sequence reads were collapsed and filtered to measure the absolute abundance of every unique TCRbeta CDR3 rearrangement. For each sample, productive Simpson clonality was calculated as the square root of Simpson's diversity index over productive rearrangements. TCRdb retrieved this table from immuneACCESS and kept in-frame rearrangements only. Not all clones are present; in checked studies, unresolved V genes account for under half, and no reason is known for the remainder. Clone size and V and J calls were adopted from that table, with D and trimming inferred from the DNA. For this sample there are roughly 120,000 clones; over 65% appear just once. 2% to 2.5% of the sample goes to the ten largest clones.

Study-level results and caveats: The amount of clinical and demographic metadata varied by source and participant and was provided uncurated.

The CDR3 covers 13 residues, taking in both the cysteine and the phenylalanine. Here the CDR3 DNA is all that survives: 39 bases in frame from base 1. V and J are truncated by 6 bases and 8 bases respectively, leaving an intervening sequence of 16 bases. The TCR originated in a man in his thirties or forties with acute or convalescent COVID-19. Sequencing input: peripheral blood. Here the chain combines TRBV12-3 or TRBV12-4 and TRBJ1-1; TRBD1 might be the D gene, on 5 matching bases. CDR3 region: CASSRARGGEAFF. The nucleotide sequence reads as follows: TGTGCCAGCAGCCGCGCTAGGGGAGGGGAAGCTTTCTTT.